This T cell receptor beta chain was recovered during a study of CD8 T cells in Susac syndrome. While CD8+ and CD4+ T cells were isolated negatively, TEMRA cells were enriched by FACS. In germline, CDR1 is MNHEY, CDR2 SVGEGT. V dropped 6 bases and J dropped 7; count of bases not matched to a gene: 13. The CDR3 sequence is 15 residues long. About 0.5 to 1 ug RNA was reverse transcribed with random hexamers. Using its own MiXCR run on the immunoSEQ multiplex PCR reads, TCRdb lists one record per CDR3 protein. The repertoire holds roughly 250,000 distinct CDR3 sequences, with about 95% as singletons. The sequence came from a human donor with Susac syndrome. The rearrangement links TRBV6-2 or TRBV6-3 to TRBJ2-7; 9 nucleotides match TRBD2. The sequencing input was CD4+ T cells from PBMCs. The CDR3 protein is CASSRRLAAWREQYF. The CDR3 coding sequence is TGTGCCAGCAGCAGACGACTAGCGGCATGGAGGGAGCAGTACTTC.